The 10 T cell receptor beta chains reported below all come from one sample, sequenced in a study of shared clonotypes between healthy human individuals. Profiled with immunoSEQ multiplex PCR; TCRdb holds only in-frame clones, not every one. The repertoire has a few million clones, 95% of them found once; the top ten carry around 0.13%. The sample taken for sequencing was naive CD4+ T cells sorted from blood. Documented subset: CD45RA+ positively selected. The source of these receptors is a man between 18 and 35 years old in good health.

About this clone itself: In the same sample, other DNA sequences code for this CDR3. The V call is TRBV18, the J call TRBJ1-1, with D perhaps matching TRBD1 (5 bases). The germline V gene encodes CDR1 KGHSH and CDR2 LQKENI. The CDR3 spans 14 residues. V shed 2 bases and J shed 2 bases, with 9 bases lying between them. The CDR3 sequence is CASSPWDGNTEAFF. CDR3 DNA sequence: TGTGCCAGCTCACCATGGGACGGAAACACTGAAGCTTTCTTT.

The J gene is TRBJ2-2, the V gene TRBV27, with TRBD1 matching over 7 bases. The CDR3 is made up of 18 amino acids. J was trimmed by 1 base and V by 1 base; bases with no gene match: 9. Germline CDR1 and CDR2: MNHEY and SMNVEV (reference sequence). CDR3 bases: TGTGCCAGCAGTTTATTCCCCCCCCGGACAGGGAACACCGGGGAGCTGTTTTTT. Translating it yields CASSLFPPRTGNTGELFF.

V is TRBV6-6 and J is TRBJ1-1; TRBD1 matches 9 bases. J gave up 4 bases and V 5 bases, and 8 bases lay outside the gene matches. Germline-derived CDR1 and CDR2 are MNHNY and SVGAGI (reference sequence). The CDR3 totals 15 residues. The CDR3 spells CASSTEGQGGTEAFF. The CDR3 region has the DNA TGTGCCAGCAGTACGGAGGGACAGGGAGGCACTGAAGCTTTCTTT.

For this clone: The junction does not match germline at one end; this may be a read error. CDR3 DNA: TGTGCCAGCAGGGCCGGGACAGGGCTCTACGTGCAGTACTTC. Translated: CASRAGTGLYVQYF. The chain joins TRBV6-6 to TRBJ2-7; 9 bases align to TRBD1. The length of the CDR3 is 14 residues. Germline assignment: CDR1 MNHNY and CDR2 SVGAGI (reference sequence).

This rearrangement joins TRBV6-5 to TRBJ1-2; 7 bases map to TRBD1. The CDR3 runs to 14 residues. The junction had 9 bases not matched to a gene; V was cut back by 7 bases and J by 4 bases. Per the germline V gene, CDR1 is MNHEY and CDR2 is SVGAGI. In DNA form, the CDR3 reads TGTGCCAGCACCTCGACAGGGCTGGGCTATGGCTACACCTTC. This translates into CASTSTGLGYGYTF.

V is TRBV7-6 and J is TRBJ2-1; 10 bases agree with TRBD2. Unmatched junction bases numbered 7, after V lost 2 bases and J lost 0 bases. The CDR3 totals 18 residues. Germline CDR1 reads SGHVS; CDR2 reads FNYEAQ. DNA of the CDR3: TGTGCCAGCAGCTTAAGACTAGCGGGTTCCACCTCCTACAATGAGCAGTTCTTC. Its protein is CASSLRLAGSTSYNEQFF.

The chain carries TRBV4-1 and TRBJ2-3, with 8 bases aligning to TRBD1. This CDR3 has 14 residues. V shed 5 bases and J 3 bases; nucleotides not matched to a gene: 4. The germline V gene encodes CDR1 MGHRA and CDR2 YSYEKL. CDR3: CASSVRDRTDTQYF. As DNA, the CDR3 is TGCGCCAGCAGCGTCCGGGACAGGACAGATACGCAGTATTTT.

The chain couples TRBV4-1 to TRBJ2-3; D gene uncertain. The CDR3 covers 15 residues. Trimming stripped 7 bases from V and 6 bases from J, with 20 bases between. Germline-derived CDR1 and CDR2 are MGHRA and YSYEKL. The DNA for the CDR3 is TGCGCCAGCACCGATCCCAAACACCCGCTGGATACGCAGTATTTT. This codes for CASTDPKHPLDTQYF.

The chain employs TRBV7-9 and TRBJ2-1, with D maybe TRBD2 (6 bases). Trimming removed 1 base from V and 2 bases from J, with 15 bases in between. Germline V CDR1 and CDR2: SEHNR, FQNEAQ (reference sequence). This CDR3 region has 17 residues. CDR3 in amino acids: CASSLDGMGLPYNEQFF. In DNA, the CDR3 is TGTGCCAGCAGCTTAGACGGAATGGGACTTCCCTACAATGAGCAGTTCTTC.

As for this clone: Other DNA sequences of this sample code for an identical CDR3. V is TRBV25-1 and J is TRBJ1-1; the D gene is possibly TRBD1 (6 bases). V lost 4 bases, J lost 3 bases, and 9 bases lay in between. In germline, CDR1 is MGHDK, CDR2 SYGVNS. The CDR3 length is 13 residues. The CDR3 nucleotides read TGTGCCAGCAGTGTACAGGGTGACACTGAAGCTTTCTTT. Translated, it gives CASSVQGDTEAFF.